One sample yielded the 8 T cell receptor beta chains listed below, sequenced in a study of blood T cell repertoires in COVID-19. Repertoires were generated with immunoSEQ multiplex PCR, while TCRdb's copy carries only in-frame clones and drops some. The sample lists some 87,000 clones; roughly 92% were seen once. Sequencing was carried out using peripheral blood. The receptors come from a woman in her fifties or sixties with active COVID-19.

The chain employs TRBV24-1 and TRBJ1-5, with 7 bases aligning to TRBD1. CDR3 length equals 14 residues. V was clipped by 3 bases and J by 6 bases; unmatched bases: 4. Per the germline V gene, CDR1 is KGHDR and CDR2 is SFDVKD. In DNA, the CDR3 is TGTGCCACCAGTGATGGGGACAGCCGTCAGCCCCAGCATTTT. Residues: CATSDGDSRQPQHF.

This clone was found once. The chain couples TRBV29-1 to TRBJ1-4, with D unclear. Germline assignment: CDR1 SQVTM and CDR2 ANQGSEA. V was clipped by 0 bases and J by 8 bases, with 10 bases between them. The CDR3 loop spans 13 amino acids. CDR3 loop: CSVEDPSGEKLFF. CDR3 bases: TGCAGCGTTGAAGATCCTAGCGGCGAAAAACTGTTTTTT.

The chain links TRBV5-5 to TRBJ1-2; 8 nucleotides line up with TRBD1. Trimming took 2 bases from V and 4 from J; bases not matched to a gene: 10. The germline V gene encodes CDR1 SGHKS and CDR2 YYEKEE (reference sequence). The CDR3 runs 16 residues. This CDR3 is CASSLTTGELSYGYTF. The CDR3 nucleotides are TGTGCCAGCAGCTTAACGACAGGGGAACTGTCCTATGGCTACACCTTC.

This sequence joins TRBV30 and TRBJ2-5; perhaps TRBD1 as D (5 bases). Germline CDR1 and CDR2: GTSNPN and SVGIG (reference sequence). Trimming cost V 5 bases and J 5 bases, with 18 bases left between them. This CDR3 comprises 14 residues. The DNA of the CDR3 is TGTGCCTGGGCGGACAACTCATTAAGGGAGACCCAGTACTTC. Translating it yields CAWADNSLRETQYF.

The chain links TRBV30 to TRBJ2-1; D is perhaps TRBD1 (5 bases). The germline V gene encodes CDR1 GTSNPN and CDR2 SVGIG (reference sequence). The CDR3 contains 12 residues. Trimming took 5 bases from V and 7 from J, leaving 12 bases between them. The CDR3, as DNA: TGTGCCTGGGGCAGGACATCAAATGAGCAGTTCTTC. Translation gives CAWGRTSNEQFF.

The chain joins TRBV14 to TRBJ2-5; 8 bases map to TRBD1. After removal of 3 bases from V and 1 base from J, the junction contained 4 bases not matched to a gene. The CDR3 is 15 residues long. The germline V gene has CDR1 SGHDN and CDR2 FVKESK. The CDR3: CASSQPGQGQETQYF. CDR3 sequence (DNA): TGTGCCAGCAGCCAGCCCGGACAGGGCCAAGAGACCCAGTACTTC.

V gene TRBV6-5 combines with J gene TRBJ2-3; D possibly corresponds to TRBD1 (6 bases). Trimming stripped 6 bases from V and 4 bases from J, with 8 bases between. Per the germline V gene, CDR1 is MNHEY and CDR2 is SVGAGI. This CDR3 comprises 12 residues. The CDR3 region has the DNA TGTGCCAGCAGGGACAGTTCAGATACGCAGTATTTT. Translation: CASRDSSDTQYF.

The chain joins TRBV7-9 to TRBJ1-6; D is ambiguous. Trimming cost V 1 base and J 7 bases, with 17 bases left between them. Germline-derived CDR1 and CDR2 are SEHNR and FQNEAQ (reference sequence). The CDR3 has 17 amino acids. CDR3 loop: CASSLGDPGGHNSPLHF. The CDR3 DNA reads TGTGCCAGCAGCTTAGGAGACCCGGGAGGCCACAATTCACCCCTCCACTTT.